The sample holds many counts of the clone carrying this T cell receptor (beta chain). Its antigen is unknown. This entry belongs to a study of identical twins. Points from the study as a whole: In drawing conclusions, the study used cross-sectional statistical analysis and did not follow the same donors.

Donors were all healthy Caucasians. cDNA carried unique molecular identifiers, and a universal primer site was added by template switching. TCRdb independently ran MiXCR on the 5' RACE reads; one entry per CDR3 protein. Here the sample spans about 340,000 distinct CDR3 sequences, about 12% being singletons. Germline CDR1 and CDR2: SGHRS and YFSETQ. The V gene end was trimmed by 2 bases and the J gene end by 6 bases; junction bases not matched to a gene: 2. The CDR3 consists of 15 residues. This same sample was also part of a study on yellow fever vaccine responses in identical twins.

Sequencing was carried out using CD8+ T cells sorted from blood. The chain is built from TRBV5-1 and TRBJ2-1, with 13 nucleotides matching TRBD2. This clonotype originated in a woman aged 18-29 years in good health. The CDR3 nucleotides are TGCGCCAGCAGCTTCACTAGCGGGAGGGTCAATGAGCAGTTCTTC. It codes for CASSFTSGRVNEQFF.